Listed below are T cell receptor beta chains from one sample, sequenced in a study of T cells in Graves' hyperthyroidism and ophthalmopathy. TCRdb called the multiplex PCR reads again in MiXCR, with one record for every CDR3 protein. The sample includes around 360,000 distinct CDR3 sequences, around 15% of them seen just once. Sequenced: blood. The receptors stem from a woman in her sixties with Graves' ophthalmopathy. The CDR3 runs from the conserved cysteine through the conserved F or W. D genes are given only for firm matches. A row's size may be missing; if present it is once, few, many or a size class.

d_gene	v_gene	j_gene	abundance	CDR3aa	CDR3nt
TRBD1	TRBV7-8	TRBJ2-2	few	CASGEGTGYTGELFF	TGTGCCAGCGGCGAGGGGACAGGGTACACCGGGGAGCTGTTTTTT
NA	TRBV3-1	TRBJ2-1	many	CASSQASYNEQFF	TGTGCCAGCAGCCAAGCGAGCTACAATGAGCAGTTCTTC
TRBD1	TRBV12-3/TRBV12-4	TRBJ1-6	NA	CASSPHRDRGQDSPLHF	TGTGCCAGCAGTCCCCACCGGGACAGGGGGCAAGATTCACCCCTCCACTTT
NA	TRBV28	TRBJ2-5	many	CASIGTPEIETQYF	TGTGCCAGCATCGGGACCCCAGAGATTGAGACCCAGTACTTC
TRBD1	TRBV29-1	TRBJ2-7	many	CSVGTGGSEQYF	TGCAGCGTTGGGACAGGGGGCTCCGAGCAGTACTTC
NA	TRBV5-4	TRBJ1-6	NA	CASSQGGSSYNSPLHF	TGTGCCAGCAGCCAGGGTGGGTCCTCCTATAATTCACCCCTCCACTTT
NA	TRBV9	TRBJ1-1	NA	CASSVEGSLEAFF	TGTGCCAGCAGCGTAGAGGGGAGCCTTGAAGCTTTCTTT
TRBD2	TRBV7-2	TRBJ2-3	many	CASSPTRLAGGRDTQYF	TGTGCCAGCAGCCCAACGAGACTAGCGGGGGGGAGAGATACGCAGTATTTT
NA	TRBV24-1	TRBJ2-1	few	CATSDFTSPLNEQFF	TGTGCCACCAGTGATTTCACGTCTCCATTAAATGAGCAGTTCTTC
TRBD1	TRBV11-3	TRBJ1-2	many	CASSLAEGAANYGYTF	TGTGCCAGCAGCTTAGCGGAGGGGGCCGCTAACTATGGCTACACCTTC
NA	TRBV3-1	TRBJ1-4	many	CASSQDLGGNEKLFF	TGTGCCAGCAGCCAAGATCTTGGGGGTAATGAAAAACTGTTTTTT
TRBD2	TRBV7-8	TRBJ2-3	many	CASSLGLAFGDTQYF	TGTGCCAGCAGCTTAGGACTAGCGTTCGGTGATACGCAGTATTTT
TRBD1	TRBV9	TRBJ1-2	NA	CASASRDRREQNYGYTF	TGTGCCAGCGCGAGCCGGGACAGGAGAGAACAGAACTATGGCTACACCTTC
NA	TRBV5-6	TRBJ2-1	NA	CASSLMIAEAYNEQFF	TGTGCCAGCAGCTTGATGATAGCCGAAGCCTACAATGAGCAGTTCTTC
TRBD1	TRBV29-1	TRBJ2-7	NA	CSVVSGQGALEQYF	TGCAGCGTTGTTTCCGGACAGGGGGCGTTGGAGCAGTACTTC
TRBD2	TRBV12-3/TRBV12-4	TRBJ2-1	NA	CASSWGTSGKGYNEQFF	TGTGCCAGCAGCTGGGGGACTAGCGGGAAGGGATACAATGAGCAGTTCTTC
TRBD1	TRBV28	TRBJ1-2	many	CASSSGQVYGYTF	TGTGCCAGCAGTTCCGGACAGGTCTATGGCTACACCTTC
NA	TRBV24-1	TRBJ1-1	few	CATSDGENTEAFF	TGTGCCACCAGTGATGGGGAGAACACTGAAGCTTTCTTT
TRBD2	TRBV20-1	TRBJ2-3	once	CSARDLAGGPDTQYF	TGCAGTGCTAGAGACCTAGCGGGAGGGCCGGATACGCAGTATTTT
TRBD2	TRBV24-1	TRBJ2-1	few	CATSDRAVTSGAENEQFF	TGTGCCACCAGTGATCGTGCCGTGACTAGCGGAGCGGAGAATGAGCAGTTCTTC
NA	TRBV6-1	TRBJ2-1	many	CASSEGGYNEQFF	TGTGCCAGCAGTGAGGGGGGTTACAATGAGCAGTTCTTC
TRBD1	TRBV7-3	TRBJ2-2	few	CASSSYRGTGELFF	TGTGCCAGCAGCTCATACAGGGGCACCGGGGAGCTGTTTTTT
NA	TRBV5-1	TRBJ2-5	NA	CASSPWKGEETQYF	TGCGCCAGCAGCCCTTGGAAAGGGGAAGAGACCCAGTACTTC
NA	TRBV6-1	TRBJ1-5	many	CASSALTGSNQPQHF	TGTGCCAGCAGTGCCTTGACGGGGAGCAATCAGCCCCAGCATTTT
TRBD2	TRBV12-3/TRBV12-4	TRBJ2-5	many	CASSLRMVAGETQYF	TGTGCCAGCAGTCTTAGGATGGTAGCGGGGGAGACCCAGTACTTC
NA	TRBV6-5	TRBJ1-2	many	CASSYSGGLGYGYTF	TGTGCCAGCAGTTACTCTGGGGGGCTAGGCTATGGCTACACCTTC
TRBD1	TRBV9	TRBJ2-1	NA	CASSVTGGVSYNEQFF	TGTGCCAGCAGCGTGACAGGGGGCGTCTCTTACAATGAGCAGTTCTTC
TRBD2	TRBV20-1	TRBJ2-1	many	CSARDGLAVYNEQFF	TGCAGTGCTAGAGATGGGCTAGCGGTTTACAATGAGCAGTTCTTC
NA	TRBV10-3	TRBJ2-7	many	CAISDQSRGRVSYEQYF	TGTGCCATCAGTGACCAATCCAGGGGGAGGGTCTCCTACGAGCAGTACTTC
NA	TRBV20-1	TRBJ2-7	many	CSVSALEQYF	TGCAGTGTGTCGGCCCTCGAGCAGTACTTC
NA	TRBV5-4	TRBJ1-2	NA	CASSLVAGVDYGYTF	TGTGCCAGCAGCTTGGTGGCGGGGGTCGACTATGGCTACACCTTC
TRBD2	TRBV2	TRBJ2-7	many	CASSERSGRRGEQYF	TGTGCCAGCAGTGAACGCAGCGGGAGGAGGGGTGAGCAGTACTTC
TRBD2	TRBV28	TRBJ2-1	NA	CASSPRVAGGPGEQFF	TGTGCCAGCAGTCCCCGGGTAGCGGGAGGGCCGGGTGAGCAGTTCTTC
NA	TRBV20-1	TRBJ2-7	many	CSASTGYEQYF	TGCAGTGCTTCGACAGGCTACGAGCAGTACTTC
NA	TRBV20-1	TRBJ2-1	NA	CSARGSGVVIANEQFF	TGCAGTGCTAGGGGGTCGGGAGTGGTGATCGCGAATGAGCAGTTCTTC
NA	TRBV7-3	TRBJ1-2	NA	CASSLSGEGGYTF	TGTGCCAGCAGCTTATCGGGAGAGGGGGGCTACACCTTC
TRBD2	TRBV5-7	TRBJ2-1	NA	CASNQRTSGSYNEQFF	TGTGCCAGCAATCAACGGACTAGCGGGTCCTACAATGAGCAGTTCTTC
NA	TRBV4-1	TRBJ2-5	NA	CASSQQVVETQYF	TGCGCCAGCAGCCAGCAGGTCGTGGAGACCCAGTACTTC
TRBD1	TRBV24-1	TRBJ2-3	NA	CATSDRGQGVIDTQYF	TGTGCCACCAGTGACCGCGGACAGGGGGTGATAGATACGCAGTATTTT
NA	TRBV2	TRBJ2-1	many	CASSVSPYNEQFF	TGTGCCAGCAGTGTCTCCCCCTACAATGAGCAGTTCTTC
TRBD2	TRBV6-1	TRBJ2-1	NA	CASSEARTSGYNEQFF	TGTGCCAGCAGTGAAGCTAGGACTAGCGGCTACAATGAGCAGTTCTTC
TRBD2	TRBV7-2	TRBJ2-7	NA	CASSLDSRERGEQYF	TGTGCCAGCAGCTTAGACTCGCGGGAGAGGGGAGAGCAGTACTTC
NA	TRBV20-1	TRBJ2-3	NA	CSARATGTQYF	TGCAGTGCTAGGGCAACGGGGACGCAGTATTTT
TRBD1	TRBV28	TRBJ1-5	many	CASSFLGRGRDQPQHF	TGTGCCAGCAGTTTCTTGGGCAGGGGGCGCGATCAGCCCCAGCATTTT
TRBD1	TRBV20-1	TRBJ2-3	many	CSARGQGASTDTQYF	TGCAGTGCTAGGGGCCAGGGGGCGAGCACAGATACGCAGTATTTT
NA	TRBV18	TRBJ2-7	many	CASSPYRVGPYEQYF	TGTGCCAGCTCACCATACAGGGTCGGGCCCTACGAGCAGTACTTC
TRBD2	TRBV19	TRBJ2-5	NA	CASSTGGLAEETQYF	TGTGCCAGTAGCACGGGAGGTCTAGCAGAAGAGACCCAGTACTTC
NA	TRBV24-1	TRBJ1-3	few	CATEVPGHTGGNTIYF	TGTGCCACTGAAGTTCCGGGACACACGGGCGGAAACACCATATATTTT
NA	TRBV5-1	TRBJ2-2	many	CASSRDGPGELFF	TGCGCCAGCAGCCGCGACGGGCCCGGGGAGCTGTTTTTT
NA	TRBV30	TRBJ2-1	many	CAWSGGRVQHNEQFF	TGTGCCTGGAGTGGCGGACGGGTCCAACACAATGAGCAGTTCTTC
NA	TRBV11-2	TRBJ2-4	many	CASSRQAGAKNIQYF	TGTGCCAGCAGCCGGCAGGCTGGGGCCAAAAACATTCAGTACTTC
NA	TRBV6-2/TRBV6-3	TRBJ2-1	NA	CASSYAGHYNEQFF	TGTGCCAGCAGTTACGCGGGACACTACAATGAGCAGTTCTTC
NA	TRBV20-1	TRBJ2-1	few	CSARKTGLRNEQFF	TGCAGTGCTAGAAAGACGGGATTAAGGAATGAGCAGTTCTTC
TRBD2	TRBV27	TRBJ2-7	few	CASRPGTSGPYEQYF	TGTGCCAGCAGACCCGGGACTAGCGGGCCCTACGAGCAGTACTTC
NA	TRBV29-1	TRBJ2-2	NA	CSGRGAGELFF	TGCAGCGGCCGCGGGGCCGGGGAGCTGTTTTTT
TRBD2	TRBV4-2	TRBJ2-7	many	CASSQGGGSGEQYF	TGTGCCAGCAGCCAAGGTGGCGGGAGCGGCGAGCAGTACTTC
NA	TRBV5-1	TRBJ1-5	many	CASSLGLTSNQPQHF	TGCGCCAGCAGCTTAGGTCTAACTAGCAATCAGCCCCAGCATTTT
TRBD2	TRBV11-2	TRBJ2-5	many	CASSFNEREGRWTQYF	TGTGCCAGCAGCTTCAATGAGCGGGAGGGCCGTTGGACCCAGTACTTC
NA	TRBV30	TRBJ2-2	NA	CAWQETVLSGAGELFF	TGTGCCTGGCAAGAAACCGTCCTGTCCGGGGCCGGGGAGCTGTTTTTT